This T cell receptor beta chain is from a study of OX40 agonist ivuxolimab in advanced cancers. Overall study context: Patients undergoing dose escalation presented with hepatocellular carcinoma, melanoma, renal cell or head and neck cancer. A partial response was reached by three patients: one with hepatocellular carcinoma and two with cutaneous melanoma.

TCRdb's copy holds only in-frame clones and misses some; the assay was immunoSEQ multiplex PCR. The sample has 55,000 or so clones, about 90% seen once. Germline loops: CDR1 GTSNPN, CDR2 SVGIG (reference sequence). The CDR3 runs 16 residues. The germline V and J ends were trimmed by 2 bases and 0 bases, with 14 bases remaining between them. Excluded were patients having autoimmune disease history or systemic immunosuppression. Study-wide findings and caveats: At 0.1 to 3.0 mg/kg and by week 6, CD4+ and CD8+ T cells in the blood had expanded clonally.

As to this clone: Its antigen is currently unknown.

The sequencing used CD4+ or CD8+ T cells sorted from blood, collected in a trial of the OX40 agonist ivuxolimab. This TCR derives from an adult with an advanced solid tumor such as melanoma, head and neck, liver or kidney cancer. V is TRBV30 and J is TRBJ1-5, with D maybe TRBD1 (5 bases). Written as DNA, the CDR3 is TGTGCCTGGAGTCTGGGGGTGAAGCATAGCAATCAGCCCCAGCATTTT. This encodes CAWSLGVKHSNQPQHF.